This TCR beta chain was observed in a study of cytomegalovirus exposure and HLA in healthy donors. The V end was cut by 5 bases, the J end by 8 bases, with 7 bases between. There are 11 residues in the CDR3. From germline, CDR1 is LNHDA and CDR2 SQIVND (reference sequence). Details on this clone: Its specificity is unknown.

Study-level points and caveats: Investigators reported under 200 TCR beta chains as tied to cytomegalovirus. Many donors carried some public TCRs, although rarity characterized most TCR sequences. Reportedly, HLA-A and HLA-B alleles of most subjects were accurately predicted from TCR beta.

This PCR relied on a set of 60 Vbeta primers and 13 Jbeta primers. Measured with immunoSEQ multiplex PCR; TCRdb has only the in-frame clones, and not every one. Of 140,000 to 150,000 clones in the sample, about 80% were seen once. The sample comprised PBMCs. The chain couples TRBV19 to TRBJ2-1; D is undetermined. The sequence derives from a female donor in good health and CMV-seronegative. CDR3 coding DNA: TGTGCCAGTAGTCGAGGCCATGAGCAGTTCTTC. Protein sequence: CASSRGHEQFF.